This TCR beta chain is from a study of blood T cell repertoires in COVID-19. As for the study in general: Samples representing acute and convalescent COVID-19 were sourced from the United States, Italy and Spain.

In the original analysis: How many nucleated cells were present was estimated from reference gene primer amplification. Sequenced by immunoSEQ multiplex PCR; TCRdb stores in-frame clones only, minus some. V, J and clone size are those of that table, while D and trimming were read from the DNA. The sample has 250,000 to 350,000 clones, roughly 90% seen once. This CDR3 has 15 residues. Germline loops: CDR1 SGDLS, CDR2 YYNGEE. Trimming cost V 3 bases and J 4 bases, with 15 bases left between them. The origin of this receptor is a man aged 18 to 29 with active or convalescent COVID-19. The sample consisted of peripheral blood. The genes are TRBV9 and TRBJ2-3, with D perhaps TRBD2 (6 bases). The CDR3 DNA reads as TGTGCCAGCAGCGATAGGGACCCGGGGGCAGATACGCAGTATTTT. This gives the protein CASSDRDPGADTQYF.